These 8 T cell receptor beta chains were sequenced from one sample in a study of blood T cell repertoires in COVID-19. Only in-frame clones appear in the TCRdb table, and some are missing; sequencing was by immunoSEQ multiplex PCR. The table records over 40,000 clones, approximately 86% of them present only once. Sequenced material: peripheral blood. These receptor sequences come from a man in his forties or fifties with acute or convalescent COVID-19.

CDR3 coding DNA: TGTGCCAGCAATACAGGGGGTTTTTCACCCCTCCACTTT. Translating gives CASNTGGFSPLHF. The gene calls are TRBV12-3 or TRBV12-4 and TRBJ1-6; TRBD1 agrees at 8 bases. The CDR3 covers 13 residues. V was pared by 7 bases and J by 9 bases, with 5 bases of the junction left unmatched.

This CDR3 reads CASSITSGRLFF. For the CDR3, the DNA is TGTGCCAGTAGTATAACTAGCGGGAGGCTGTTCTTC. The chain joins TRBV19 to TRBJ2-1; 12 bases are shared with TRBD2. Germline trimming cut 2 bases from V and 15 bases from J; bases unmatched to any gene: 2. The CDR3 runs to 12 residues. CDR1 and CDR2 (germline): LNHDA, SQIVND (reference sequence).

V is TRBV6-5 and J is TRBJ2-7; D possibly corresponds to TRBD1 (7 bases). Germline-derived CDR1 and CDR2 are MNHEY and SVGAGI. The CDR3 loop spans 13 amino acids. Trimming shortened V by 8 bases and J by 4 bases, and 15 bases separated the two germline ends. The CDR3 protein is CASGRDSRYEQYV. CDR3 coding DNA: TGTGCCAGCGGGCGGGACAGTCGATACGAGCAGTACGTC.

As DNA, the CDR3 is TGTGCCAGCTCACGACTAGCGGGAGTTCAGACCCAGTACTTC. Its translation: CASSRLAGVQTQYF. The V and J genes are TRBV18 and TRBJ2-5, with TRBD2 identical over 12 bases. This CDR3 contains 14 residues. The J segment lost 6 bases and the V segment lost 4 bases, leaving 3 bases of the junction unmatched. CDR1 is KGHSH, CDR2 LQKENI, per germline.

CDR3 region: CASSPQQQGTSGRWKEQYF. CDR3 DNA: TGTGCCAGCTCACCTCAGCAGCAGGGGACTAGCGGGAGATGGAAAGAGCAGTACTTC. The chain uses TRBV18 and TRBJ2-7; 14 nucleotides align to TRBD2. This CDR3 has 19 amino acids. CDR1 and CDR2 (germline): KGHSH, LQKENI. J gave up 7 bases and V 3 bases, and 17 bases lay outside the gene matches.

The CDR3 spells CASHPGRGYGYTF. CDR3 DNA sequence: TGTGCCAGCCACCCGGGGAGGGGTTATGGCTACACCTTC. The chain employs TRBV2 and TRBJ1-2; perhaps TRBD1 as D (5 bases). The germline CDR1 and CDR2 sequences are SNHLY and FYNNEI. Trimming shortened V by 8 bases and J by 5 bases, and 15 bases separated the two germline ends. The CDR3 sequence is 13 residues long.

The DNA for the CDR3 is TGTGCCAGCAGCCAAGATGGGTCTCGGCGGGATACGCAGTATTTT. It codes for CASSQDGSRRDTQYF. The J gene is TRBJ2-3, the V gene TRBV3-1 (or the pseudogene TRBV3-2), with unresolved D. Germline V gene data show CDR1 as LGHDT and CDR2 as YNNKEL (reference sequence). The CDR3 consists of 15 residues. Trimming took off 0 bases at V and 6 bases at J, with 13 bases between the two ends.

The chain couples TRBV28 to TRBJ1-1; TRBD1 matches 8 bases. There are 16 residues in the CDR3. CDR1 is MDHEN, CDR2 SYDVKM, per germline. The V and J ends lost 7 bases and 5 bases, in that order; junction bases with no gene match: 15. The CDR3 DNA follows: TGTGCCAGCAACCCCTCGGGTACAGGGGGGGAAACTGAAGCTTTCTTT. This sequence encodes CASNPSGTGGETEAFF.